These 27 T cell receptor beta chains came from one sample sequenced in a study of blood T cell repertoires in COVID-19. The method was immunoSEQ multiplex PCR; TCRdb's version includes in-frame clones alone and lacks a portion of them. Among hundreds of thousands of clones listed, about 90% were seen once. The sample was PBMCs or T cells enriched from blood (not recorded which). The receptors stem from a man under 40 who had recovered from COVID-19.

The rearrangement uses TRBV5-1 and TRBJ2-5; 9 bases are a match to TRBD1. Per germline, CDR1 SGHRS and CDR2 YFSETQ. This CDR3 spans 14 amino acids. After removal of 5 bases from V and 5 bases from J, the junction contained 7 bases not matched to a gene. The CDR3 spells CASRQGASWETQYF. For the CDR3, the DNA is TGCGCCAGCAGACAGGGGGCGTCTTGGGAGACCCAGTACTTC.

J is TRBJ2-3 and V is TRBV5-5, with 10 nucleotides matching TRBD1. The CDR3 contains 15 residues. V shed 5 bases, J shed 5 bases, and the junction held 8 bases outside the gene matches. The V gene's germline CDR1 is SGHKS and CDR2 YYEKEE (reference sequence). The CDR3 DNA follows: TGTGCCAGCAGTTCAGGACAGGGGGATGTAGATACGCAGTATTTT. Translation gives CASSSGQGDVDTQYF.

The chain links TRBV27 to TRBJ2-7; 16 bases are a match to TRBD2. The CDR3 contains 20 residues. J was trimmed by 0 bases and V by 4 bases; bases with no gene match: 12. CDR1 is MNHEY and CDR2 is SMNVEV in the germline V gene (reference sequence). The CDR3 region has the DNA TGTGCCAGCAGTTCAGCCCCGCCGGGACTAGCGGGAGGGCCCTCCTACGAGCAGTACTTC. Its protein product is CASSSAPPGLAGGPSYEQYF.

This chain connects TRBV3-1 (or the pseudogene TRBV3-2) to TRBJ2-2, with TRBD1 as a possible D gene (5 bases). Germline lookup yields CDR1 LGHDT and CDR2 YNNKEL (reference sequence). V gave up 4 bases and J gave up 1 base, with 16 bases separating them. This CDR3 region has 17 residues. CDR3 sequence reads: CASSPWGSPENTGELFF. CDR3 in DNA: TGTGCCAGCAGCCCCTGGGGCTCCCCGGAGAACACCGGGGAGCTGTTTTTT.

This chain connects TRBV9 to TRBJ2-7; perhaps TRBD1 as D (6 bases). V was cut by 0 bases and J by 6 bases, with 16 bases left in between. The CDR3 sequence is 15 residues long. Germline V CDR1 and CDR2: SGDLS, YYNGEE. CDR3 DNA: TGTGCCAGCAGCGTAGGAGGGGGTCAACACTCCGAGCAGTACTTC. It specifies CASSVGGGQHSEQYF.

The CDR3 spells CASSLPTDRENTEAFF. The CDR3 DNA sequence: TGTGCCAGCAGCCTCCCCACGGACAGGGAGAACACTGAAGCTTTCTTT. J is TRBJ1-1 and V is TRBV7-6; 8 bases agree with TRBD1. CDR1 SGHVS and CDR2 FNYEAQ come from the germline V gene. The ends lost 5 bases at V and 1 base at J; junction bases unmatched: 9. This CDR3 is built from 16 residues.

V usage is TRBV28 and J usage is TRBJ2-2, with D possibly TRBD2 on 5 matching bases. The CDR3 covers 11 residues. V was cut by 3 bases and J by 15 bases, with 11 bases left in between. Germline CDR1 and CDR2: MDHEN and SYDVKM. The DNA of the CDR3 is TGTGCCAGCAGTTTGGACTTCAGCATGTTTTTT. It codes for CASSLDFSMFF. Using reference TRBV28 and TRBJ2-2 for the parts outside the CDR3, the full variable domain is DVKVTQSSRYLVKRTGEKVFLECVQDMDHENMFWYRQDPGLGLRLIYFSYDVKMKEKGDIPEGYSVSREKKERFSLILESASTNQTSMYLCASSLDFSMFFGEGSRLTVL.

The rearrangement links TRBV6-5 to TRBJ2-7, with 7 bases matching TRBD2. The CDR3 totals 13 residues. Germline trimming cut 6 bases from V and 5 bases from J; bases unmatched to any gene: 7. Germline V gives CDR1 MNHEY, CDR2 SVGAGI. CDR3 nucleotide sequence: TGTGCCAGCAGCCACGCGGGAGCCCACGAGCAGTACTTC. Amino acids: CASSHAGAHEQYF.

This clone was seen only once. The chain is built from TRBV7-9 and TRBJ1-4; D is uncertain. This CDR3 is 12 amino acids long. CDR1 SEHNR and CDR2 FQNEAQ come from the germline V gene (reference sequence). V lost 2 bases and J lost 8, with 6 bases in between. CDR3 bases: TGTGCCAGCAGCTTACGACTAGAAAAACTGTTTTTT. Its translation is CASSLRLEKLFF.

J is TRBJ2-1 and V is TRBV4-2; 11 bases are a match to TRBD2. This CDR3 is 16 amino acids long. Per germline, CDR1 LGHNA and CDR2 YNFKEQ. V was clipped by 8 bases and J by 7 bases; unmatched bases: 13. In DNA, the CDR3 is TGTGCCAGCGGCCCCTCGGTAGCGGGGGGGGGAAATGAGCAGTTCTTC. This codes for CASGPSVAGGGNEQFF.

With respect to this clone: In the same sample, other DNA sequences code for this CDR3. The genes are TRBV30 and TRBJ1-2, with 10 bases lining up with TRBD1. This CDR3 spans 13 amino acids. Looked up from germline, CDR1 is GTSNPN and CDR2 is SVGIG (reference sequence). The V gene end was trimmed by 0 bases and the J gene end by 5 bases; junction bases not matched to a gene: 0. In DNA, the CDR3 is TGTGCCTGGAGTGTGGGACAGGGGTATGGCTACACCTTC. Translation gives CAWSVGQGYGYTF.

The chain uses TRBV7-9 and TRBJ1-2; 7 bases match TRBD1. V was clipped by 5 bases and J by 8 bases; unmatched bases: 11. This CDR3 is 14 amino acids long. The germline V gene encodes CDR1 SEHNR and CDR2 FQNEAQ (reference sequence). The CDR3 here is CASSQGTADHGYTF. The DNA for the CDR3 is TGTGCCAGCAGCCAAGGGACAGCTGATCACGGCTACACCTTC.

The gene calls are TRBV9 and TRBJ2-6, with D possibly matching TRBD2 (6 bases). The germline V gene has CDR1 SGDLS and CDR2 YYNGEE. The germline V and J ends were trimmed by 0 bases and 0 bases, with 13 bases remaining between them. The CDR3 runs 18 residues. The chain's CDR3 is CASSVAGTSYSGANVLTF. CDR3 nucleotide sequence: TGTGCCAGCAGCGTAGCAGGGACTTCCTACTCTGGGGCCAACGTCCTGACTTTC. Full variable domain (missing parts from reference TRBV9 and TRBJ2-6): DSGVTQTPKHLITATGQRVTLRCSPRSGDLSVYWYQQSLDQGLQFLIQYYNGEERAKGNILERFSAQQFPDLHSELNLSSLELGDSALYFCASSVAGTSYSGANVLTFGAGSRLTVL.

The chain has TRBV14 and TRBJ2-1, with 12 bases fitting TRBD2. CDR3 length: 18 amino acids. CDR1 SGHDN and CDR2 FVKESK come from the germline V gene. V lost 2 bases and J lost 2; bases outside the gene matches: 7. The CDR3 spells CASSQRLAGVYPYNEQFF. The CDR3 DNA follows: TGTGCCAGCAGCCAACGACTAGCGGGAGTGTATCCCTACAATGAGCAGTTCTTC. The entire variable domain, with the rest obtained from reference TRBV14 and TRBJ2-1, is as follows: EAGVTQFPSHSVIEKGQTVTLRCDPISGHDNLYWYRRVMGKEIKFLLHFVKESKQDESGMPNNRFLAERTGGTYSTLKVQPAELEDSGVYFCASSQRLAGVYPYNEQFFGPGTRLTVL.

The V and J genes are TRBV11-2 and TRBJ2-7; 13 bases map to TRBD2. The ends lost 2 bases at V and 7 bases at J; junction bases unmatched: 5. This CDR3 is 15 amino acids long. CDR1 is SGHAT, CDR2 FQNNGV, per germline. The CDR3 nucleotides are TGTGCCAGCAGCTTAATGGGACTAGCGGGATCTGAGCAGTACTTC. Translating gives CASSLMGLAGSEQYF.

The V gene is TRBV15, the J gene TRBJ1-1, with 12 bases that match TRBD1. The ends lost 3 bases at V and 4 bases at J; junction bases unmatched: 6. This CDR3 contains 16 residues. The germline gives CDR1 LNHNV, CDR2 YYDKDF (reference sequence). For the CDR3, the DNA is TGTGCCACCAGCAGGGGACAGGGGGCATGGGGCACTGAAGCTTTCTTT. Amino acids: CATSRGQGAWGTEAFF.

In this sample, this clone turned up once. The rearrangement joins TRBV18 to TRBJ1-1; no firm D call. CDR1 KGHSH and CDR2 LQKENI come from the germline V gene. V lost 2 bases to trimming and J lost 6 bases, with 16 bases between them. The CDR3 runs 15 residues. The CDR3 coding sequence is TGTGCCAGCTCACCATTGGCCGGGAGCTGGCCTGAAGCTTTCTTT. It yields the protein CASSPLAGSWPEAFF.

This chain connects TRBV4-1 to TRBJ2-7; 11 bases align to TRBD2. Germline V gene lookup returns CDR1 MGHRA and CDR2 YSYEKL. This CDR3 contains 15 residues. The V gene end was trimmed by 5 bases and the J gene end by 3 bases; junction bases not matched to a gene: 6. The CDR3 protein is CASSLRTSGRYEQYF. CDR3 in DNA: TGCGCCAGCAGCTTGAGGACTAGCGGGCGCTACGAGCAGTACTTC.

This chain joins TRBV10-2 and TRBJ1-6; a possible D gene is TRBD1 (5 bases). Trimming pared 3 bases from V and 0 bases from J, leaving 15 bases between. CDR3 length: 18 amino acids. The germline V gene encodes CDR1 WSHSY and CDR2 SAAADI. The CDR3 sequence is CASSDGGSLVSYNSPLHF. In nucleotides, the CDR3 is TGCGCCAGCAGTGACGGGGGGAGCCTAGTCTCCTATAATTCACCCCTCCACTTT.

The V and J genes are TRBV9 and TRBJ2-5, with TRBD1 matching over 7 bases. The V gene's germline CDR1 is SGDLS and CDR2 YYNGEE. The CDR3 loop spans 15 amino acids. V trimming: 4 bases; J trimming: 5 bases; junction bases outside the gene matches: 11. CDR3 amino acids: CASSLRQGRGETQYF. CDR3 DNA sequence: TGTGCCAGCAGCCTAAGACAGGGCAGGGGGGAGACCCAGTACTTC.

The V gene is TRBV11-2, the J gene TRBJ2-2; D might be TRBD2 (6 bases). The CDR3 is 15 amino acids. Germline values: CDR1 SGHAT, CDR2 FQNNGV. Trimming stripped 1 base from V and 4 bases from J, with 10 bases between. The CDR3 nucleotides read TGTGCCAGCAGCTTAGCTGTGGGAGGCACCGGGGAGCTGTTTTTT. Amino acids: CASSLAVGGTGELFF.

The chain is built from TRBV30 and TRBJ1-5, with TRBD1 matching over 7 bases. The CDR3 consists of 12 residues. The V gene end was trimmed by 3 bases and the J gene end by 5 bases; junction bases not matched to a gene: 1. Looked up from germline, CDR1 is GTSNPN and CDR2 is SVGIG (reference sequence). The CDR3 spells CAWSDRDQPQHF. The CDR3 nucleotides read TGTGCCTGGAGCGACAGGGATCAGCCCCAGCATTTT.

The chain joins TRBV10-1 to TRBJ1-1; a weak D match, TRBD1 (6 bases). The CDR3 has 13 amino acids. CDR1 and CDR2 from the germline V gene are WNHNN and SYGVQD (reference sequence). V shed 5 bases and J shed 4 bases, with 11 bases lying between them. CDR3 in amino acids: CASSPGVFTEAFF. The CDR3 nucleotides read TGCGCCAGCAGTCCAGGGGTCTTCACTGAAGCTTTCTTT.

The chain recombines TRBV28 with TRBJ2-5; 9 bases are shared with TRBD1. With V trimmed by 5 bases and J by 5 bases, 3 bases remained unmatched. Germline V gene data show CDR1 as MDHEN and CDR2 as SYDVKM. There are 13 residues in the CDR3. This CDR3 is CASSRQGGETQYF. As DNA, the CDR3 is TGTGCCAGCAGTCGACAGGGGGGTGAGACCCAGTACTTC.

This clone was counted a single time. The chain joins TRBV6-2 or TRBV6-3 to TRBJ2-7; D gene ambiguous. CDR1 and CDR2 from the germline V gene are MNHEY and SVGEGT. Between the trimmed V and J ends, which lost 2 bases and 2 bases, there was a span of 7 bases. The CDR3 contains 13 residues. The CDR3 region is CASSYDTAYEQYF. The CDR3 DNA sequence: TGTGCCAGCAGTTACGATACTGCCTACGAGCAGTACTTC.

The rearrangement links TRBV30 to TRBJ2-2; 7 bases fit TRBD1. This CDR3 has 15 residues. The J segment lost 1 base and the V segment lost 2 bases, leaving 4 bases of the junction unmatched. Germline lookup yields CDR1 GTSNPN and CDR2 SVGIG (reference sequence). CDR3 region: CAWSYRGLNTGELFF. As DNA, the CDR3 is TGTGCCTGGAGTTACAGGGGCCTGAACACCGGGGAGCTGTTTTTT.

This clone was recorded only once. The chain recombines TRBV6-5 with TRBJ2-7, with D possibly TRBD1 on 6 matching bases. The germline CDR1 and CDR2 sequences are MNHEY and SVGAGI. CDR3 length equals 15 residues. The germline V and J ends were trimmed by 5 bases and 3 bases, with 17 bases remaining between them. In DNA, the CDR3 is TGTGCCAGCAGTCTACTCACAGGGAAAGACTACGAGCAGTACTTC. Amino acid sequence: CASSLLTGKDYEQYF.